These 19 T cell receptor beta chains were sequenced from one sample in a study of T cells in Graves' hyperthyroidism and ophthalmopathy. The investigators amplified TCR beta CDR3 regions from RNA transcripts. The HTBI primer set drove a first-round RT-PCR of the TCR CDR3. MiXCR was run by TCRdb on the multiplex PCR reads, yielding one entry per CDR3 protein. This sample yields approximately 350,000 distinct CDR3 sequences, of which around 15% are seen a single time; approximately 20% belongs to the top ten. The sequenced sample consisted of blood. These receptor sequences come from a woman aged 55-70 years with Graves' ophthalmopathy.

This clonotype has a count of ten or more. CDR3 DNA sequence: TGCAGCGTTGAAATTAAGGATACGCAGTATTTT. Translated: CSVEIKDTQYF. The rearrangement links TRBV29-1 to TRBJ2-3; D gene unclear. Germline V gene sequence: CDR1 SQVTM, CDR2 ANQGSEA. This CDR3 contains 11 residues. Trimming removed 2 bases at V and 6 bases at J, with 6 bases between.

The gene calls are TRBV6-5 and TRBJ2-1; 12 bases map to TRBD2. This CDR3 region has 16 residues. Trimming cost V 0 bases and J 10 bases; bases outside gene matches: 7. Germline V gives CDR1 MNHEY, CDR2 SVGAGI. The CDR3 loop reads CASSYSTSGRPNEQFF. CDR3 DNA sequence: TGTGCCAGCAGTTACTCTACTAGCGGGAGGCCCAACGAGCAGTTCTTC.

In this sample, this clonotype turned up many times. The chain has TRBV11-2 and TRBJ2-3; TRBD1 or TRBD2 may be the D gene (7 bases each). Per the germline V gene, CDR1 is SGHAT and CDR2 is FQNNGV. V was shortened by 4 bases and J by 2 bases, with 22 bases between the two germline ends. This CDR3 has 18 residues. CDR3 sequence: CASSSQGGSGIPTDTQYF. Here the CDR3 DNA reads TGTGCCAGCAGCTCTCAGGGGGGGAGCGGGATTCCCACAGATACGCAGTATTTT.

The CDR3 nucleotides are TGTGCCATCAGTGAGAATAATTCACCCCTCCACTTT. Translation gives CAISENNSPLHF. The chain employs TRBV10-3 and TRBJ1-6; D unclear. The CDR3 is 12 amino acids. V was pared by 2 bases and J by 5 bases, with 1 base between. In germline, CDR1 is ENHRY, CDR2 SYGVKD.

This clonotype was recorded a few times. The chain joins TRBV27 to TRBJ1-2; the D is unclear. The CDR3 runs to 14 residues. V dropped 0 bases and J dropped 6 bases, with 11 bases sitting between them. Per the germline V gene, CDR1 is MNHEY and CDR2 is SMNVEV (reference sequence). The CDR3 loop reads CASSLSRAGDGYTF. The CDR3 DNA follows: TGTGCCAGCAGTTTATCGAGGGCAGGAGATGGCTACACCTTC.

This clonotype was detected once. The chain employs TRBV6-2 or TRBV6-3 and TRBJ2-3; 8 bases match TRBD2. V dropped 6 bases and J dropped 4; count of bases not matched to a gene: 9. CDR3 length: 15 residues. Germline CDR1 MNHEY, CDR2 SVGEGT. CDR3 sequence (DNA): TGTGCCAGCAGCCTTAGCGGGGTAGGGCCAGATACGCAGTATTTT. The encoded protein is CASSLSGVGPDTQYF.

DNA of the CDR3: TGTGCCAGCAGGTGGGATTCCCTGGAGACCCAGTACTTC. Translation gives CASRWDSLETQYF. J is TRBJ2-5 and V is TRBV2; the D is unclear. V was trimmed by 6 bases and J by 5 bases, leaving 13 bases between them. Germline CDR1 SNHLY, CDR2 FYNNEI. The length of the CDR3 is 13 residues. The variable domain in full, with the rest retrieved from reference TRBV2 and TRBJ2-5, is EPEVTQTPSHQVTQMGQEVILRCVPISNHLYFYWYRQILGQKVEFLVSFYNNEISEKSEIFDDQFSVERPDGSNFTLKIRSTKLEDSAMYFCASRWDSLETQYFGPGTRLLVL.

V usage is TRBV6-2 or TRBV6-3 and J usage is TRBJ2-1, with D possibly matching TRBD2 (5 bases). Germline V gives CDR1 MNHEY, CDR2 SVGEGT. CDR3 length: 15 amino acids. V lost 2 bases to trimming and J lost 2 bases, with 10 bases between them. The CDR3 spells CASSYGRAPYNEQFF. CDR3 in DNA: TGTGCCAGCAGTTACGGGCGGGCCCCCTACAATGAGCAGTTCTTC.

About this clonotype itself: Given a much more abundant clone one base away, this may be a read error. CDR3 DNA sequence: TGTGCCAACAGCAAAGGGGGGACTGAAGCTTTCTTT. Protein product: CANSKGGTEAFF. This chain joins TRBV7-6 and TRBJ1-1; D is perhaps TRBD1 (6 bases). The CDR3 is 12 residues long. Looked up from germline, CDR1 is SGHVS and CDR2 is FNYEAQ.

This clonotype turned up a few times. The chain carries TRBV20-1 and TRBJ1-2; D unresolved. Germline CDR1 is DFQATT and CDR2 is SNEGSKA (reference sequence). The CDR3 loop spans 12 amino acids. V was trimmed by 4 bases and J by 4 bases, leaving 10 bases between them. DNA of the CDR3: TGCAGTGCTATTTATTTTCTCTATGGCTACACCTTC. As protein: CSAIYFLYGYTF.

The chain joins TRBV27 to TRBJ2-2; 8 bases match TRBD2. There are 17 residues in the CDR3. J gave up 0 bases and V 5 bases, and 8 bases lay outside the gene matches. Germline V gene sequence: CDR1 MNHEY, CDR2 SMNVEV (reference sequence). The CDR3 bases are TGTGCCAGCAGTGGGGGGTGGGGACTAGCGAACACCGGGGAGCTGTTTTTT. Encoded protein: CASSGGWGLANTGELFF.

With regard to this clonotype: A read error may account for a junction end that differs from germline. The CDR3 reads CGATTGGSSYNEQFF. Written as DNA, the CDR3 is TGCGGTGCTACTACAGGGGGAAGCTCCTACAATGAGCAGTTCTTC. The V call is TRBV20-1, the J call TRBJ2-1; TRBD1 matches at 8 bases. Per the germline V gene, CDR1 is DFQATT and CDR2 is SNEGSKA (reference sequence). The CDR3 loop spans 15 amino acids.

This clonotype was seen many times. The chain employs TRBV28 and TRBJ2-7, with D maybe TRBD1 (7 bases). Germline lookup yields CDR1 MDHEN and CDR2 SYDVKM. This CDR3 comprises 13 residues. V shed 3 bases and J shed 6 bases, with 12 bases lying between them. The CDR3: CASSLPGGSEQYF. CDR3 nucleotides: TGTGCCAGCAGTTTGCCAGGGGGGAGCGAGCAGTACTTC.

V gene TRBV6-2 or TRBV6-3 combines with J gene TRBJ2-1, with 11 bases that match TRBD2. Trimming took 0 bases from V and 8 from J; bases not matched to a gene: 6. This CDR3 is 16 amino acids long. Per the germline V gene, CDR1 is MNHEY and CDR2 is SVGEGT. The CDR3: CASSYSRTSGSHEQFF. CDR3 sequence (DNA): TGTGCCAGCAGTTACTCCAGAACTAGCGGGAGTCATGAGCAGTTCTTC.

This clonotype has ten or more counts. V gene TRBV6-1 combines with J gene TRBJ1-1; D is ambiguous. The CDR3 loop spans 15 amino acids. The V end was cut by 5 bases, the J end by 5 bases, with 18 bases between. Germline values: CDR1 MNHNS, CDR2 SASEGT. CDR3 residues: CASSPQRGRRTEAFF. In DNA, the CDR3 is TGTGCCAGCAGTCCCCAGCGGGGTCGACGTACTGAAGCTTTCTTT.

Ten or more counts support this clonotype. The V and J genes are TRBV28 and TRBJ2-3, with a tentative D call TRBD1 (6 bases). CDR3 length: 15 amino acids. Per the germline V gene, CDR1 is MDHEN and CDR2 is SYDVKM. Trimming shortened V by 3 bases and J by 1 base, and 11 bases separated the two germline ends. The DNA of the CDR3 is TGTGCCAGCAGTTTTCTGGGGGCTCGCACAGATACGCAGTATTTT. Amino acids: CASSFLGARTDTQYF.

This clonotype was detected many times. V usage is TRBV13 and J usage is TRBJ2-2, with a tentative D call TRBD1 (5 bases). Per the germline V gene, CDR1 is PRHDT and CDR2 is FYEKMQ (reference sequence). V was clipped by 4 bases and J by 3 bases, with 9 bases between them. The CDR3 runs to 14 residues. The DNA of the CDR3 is TGTGCCAGCAGCTATCAGGGTTACACCGGGGAGCTGTTTTTT. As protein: CASSYQGYTGELFF.

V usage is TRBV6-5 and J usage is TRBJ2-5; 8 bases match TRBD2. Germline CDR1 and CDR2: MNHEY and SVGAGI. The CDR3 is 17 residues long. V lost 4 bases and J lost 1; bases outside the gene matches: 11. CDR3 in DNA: TGTGCCAGCAGTTTCGGTTCTAGCGGGCCAATCCAAGAGACCCAGTACTTC. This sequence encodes CASSFGSSGPIQETQYF.

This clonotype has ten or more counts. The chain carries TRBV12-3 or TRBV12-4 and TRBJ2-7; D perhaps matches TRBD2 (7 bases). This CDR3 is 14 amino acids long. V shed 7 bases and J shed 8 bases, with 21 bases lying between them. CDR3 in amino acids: CASTTRGRAGKQYF. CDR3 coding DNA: TGTGCCAGCACCACAAGGGGGAGGGCCGGGAAGCAGTACTTC.